This record looks at one T cell receptor beta chain sequence and its context. This entry is derived from a study of molecular identifiers for immune sequencing clone quantification. In TCRdb, the PCR reads were re-called with MiXCR into one record per CDR3 protein. Here the sample spans some 680,000 distinct CDR3 sequences, 25% being singletons. CDR1 and CDR2 from the germline V gene are SGHKS and YYEKEE (reference sequence). Losses at the gene ends were 3 bases for V and 6 bases for J; bases not matched to a gene: 16. The CDR3 has 17 amino acids. The sample taken for sequencing was naive CD8+ T cells from blood, with Jurkat cell RNA spiked in. The subset: FACS-sorted CD8+CD4-CCR7+CD45RA+ naive T cells. This chain uses TRBV5-5 with TRBJ1-2, with TRBD1 identical over 8 bases. The origin of this receptor is a human donor in good health. Some libraries in this study had Jurkat cell RNA spiked in. The CDR3: CASSSLKIEDRDHGYTF. The CDR3 nucleotides read TGTGCCAGCAGCTCGCTAAAGATAGAGGACAGGGACCATGGCTACACCTTC.